This T cell receptor (beta chain) was documented in a study of T cells in Graves' hyperthyroidism and ophthalmopathy. TCR beta CDR3 sequences were amplified from RNA transcripts. During a first-round RT-PCR of the TCR CDR3, the HTBI primer set was used. TCRdb ran MiXCR on the multiplex PCR reads and lists one entry per CDR3 protein. The sample has under 650,000 distinct CDR3 sequences, about 16% seen once. Hyperthyroidism, newly diagnosed and lasting under 2 months, affected patients aged 18 to 65. With 4 bases removed from V and 4 bases from J, the gap between germline ends came to 16 bases. Germline V gene data show CDR1 as SEHNR and CDR2 as FQNEAQ (reference sequence). This CDR3 has 15 amino acids. Findings of the study overall: Ophthalmopathy stood apart from stable hyperthyroidism in a 13 V-J model.

The table lists this clonotype with many counts. Its antigen remains unknown. The chain is built from TRBV7-9 and TRBJ2-5; D may be TRBD1 (6 bases). This TCR came from a woman in her 30s with Graves' hyperthyroidism. Sample: blood. CDR3 sequence: CASSSFYTGIETQYF. CDR3 DNA sequence: TGTGCCAGCAGCTCCTTCTACACAGGGATAGAGACCCAGTACTTC.